This T cell receptor beta chain is drawn from a study of T cell responses to AZD1222 COVID-19 vaccine. Study-level background: Investigators merged groups given second doses at roughly 4 or roughly 12 weeks.

The study, taken as a whole, reports: Two doses of AZD1222 preceded a rise in Spike-specific TCR breadth and depth. The donor group comprised mostly white British people and more females; the analysis possibly underestimated clonal diversity. Spike was spanned by vaccine-associated CD4 TCRs, with dominance at 160-218 and 743-854.

Looked up from germline, CDR1 is LNHDA and CDR2 is SQIVND (reference sequence). Trimming took off 2 bases at V and 4 bases at J, with 18 bases between the two ends. The CDR3 consists of 18 residues. The method was immunoSEQ multiplex PCR; TCRdb's version includes in-frame clones alone and lacks a portion of them. The sample consists of 95,000 to 110,000 clones, roughly 87% of them appearing once. With respect to this clone: The target antigen is unknown.

This TCR came from an adult in good health. The rearrangement links TRBV19 to TRBJ1-6; D may be TRBD1 (6 bases). Sequenced here: peripheral blood, sampled on day 0 of AZD1222 vaccination. CDR3 DNA sequence: TGTGCCAGTAGTATATCCTCGGACAGCTTCGGGTATAATTCACCCCTCCACTTT. Translated: CASSISSDSFGYNSPLHF.